Listed below are T cell receptor beta chains from one sample, sequenced in a study of CXCR3-negative and CXCR3-positive naive CD8 T cells. TCRdb re-called the 5' RACE reads; every CDR3 protein appears as one record, without DNA. The sample totals tens of thousands of distinct CDR3 sequences; its top ten clones hold 0.6% to 0.7%. The sample consisted of naive CXCR3+ CD8+ T cells from blood. The receptors stem from a human donor in good health. Some clones in this sample may be carry-over from other donors' samples. The CDR3 runs from the conserved cysteine through the conserved F or W. Fields, in order: J gene, V gene, CDR3 protein.

j_call: TRBJ1-4; v_call: TRBV20-1; cdr3_aa: CSAREGQKLFF
j_call: TRBJ1-5; v_call: TRBV28; cdr3_aa: CASSLKDKKPQHF
j_call: TRBJ2-1; v_call: TRBV28; cdr3_aa: CASSYRGSGINEQFF
j_call: TRBJ2-7; v_call: TRBV12-3/TRBV12-4; cdr3_aa: CASSTPGQGFLEQYF
j_call: TRBJ2-7; v_call: TRBV12-3/TRBV12-4; cdr3_aa: CASSLGVAYEQYF
j_call: TRBJ1-2; v_call: TRBV7-6; cdr3_aa: CASSLAPYYGYTF
j_call: TRBJ2-5; v_call: TRBV21-1; cdr3_aa: CASSLEGQDGDQETQYF
j_call: TRBJ2-7; v_call: TRBV4-2; cdr3_aa: CASSQSRQDYEQYF
j_call: TRBJ2-7; v_call: TRBV7-9; cdr3_aa: CASSLGREEQYF
j_call: TRBJ2-1; v_call: TRBV30; cdr3_aa: CAWSVLASDEQFF
j_call: TRBJ2-7; v_call: TRBV29-1; cdr3_aa: CSVEDYGDRGPYEQYF
j_call: TRBJ2-7; v_call: TRBV6-5; cdr3_aa: CASSYPRGTGGSHEQYF
j_call: TRBJ2-7; v_call: TRBV25-1; cdr3_aa: CASSGQWPGQLSRKYF
j_call: TRBJ2-5; v_call: TRBV14; cdr3_aa: CASSQDWGPASTFQETQYF
j_call: TRBJ2-1; v_call: TRBV27; cdr3_aa: CASSLSQPAEQFF
j_call: TRBJ2-1; v_call: TRBV14; cdr3_aa: CASSQDWTAYNEQFF
j_call: TRBJ1-3; v_call: TRBV20-1; cdr3_aa: CSAIPEDTSGNTIYF
j_call: TRBJ2-6; v_call: TRBV20-1; cdr3_aa: CSARDGSGANVLTF
j_call: TRBJ2-6; v_call: TRBV4-1; cdr3_aa: CASSQDGVPSGANVLTF
j_call: TRBJ1-2; v_call: TRBV28; cdr3_aa: CASSFGTGDLDTF
j_call: TRBJ2-7; v_call: TRBV7-9; cdr3_aa: CASSLGGGEQYF
j_call: TRBJ2-7; v_call: TRBV2; cdr3_aa: CASFDVTPYEQYF
j_call: TRBJ2-7; v_call: TRBV20-1; cdr3_aa: CSGDEDRGGEQYF
j_call: TRBJ1-3; v_call: TRBV20-1; cdr3_aa: CSAGQGVSTIYF
j_call: TRBJ2-3; v_call: TRBV7-8; cdr3_aa: CASSLETADTQYF
j_call: TRBJ2-3; v_call: TRBV13; cdr3_aa: CASSPLKAAGTDTQYF
j_call: TRBJ1-2; v_call: TRBV20-1; cdr3_aa: CSADAGQLNNYGYTF
j_call: TRBJ2-1; v_call: TRBV27; cdr3_aa: CASNMGPSYEQFF
j_call: TRBJ2-5; v_call: TRBV14; cdr3_aa: CASSQDLVTWWETQYF
j_call: TRBJ2-5; v_call: TRBV4-2; cdr3_aa: CASSPGGQETQYF
j_call: TRBJ2-1; v_call: TRBV28; cdr3_aa: CASSYRVGYNEQFF
j_call: TRBJ1-2; v_call: TRBV25-1; cdr3_aa: CASSEFFLPTLYGYTF
j_call: TRBJ2-3; v_call: TRBV7-3; cdr3_aa: CASSPTAISTDTQYF
j_call: TRBJ2-3; v_call: TRBV20-1; cdr3_aa: CSAPTGSTDTQYF
j_call: TRBJ2-5; v_call: TRBV12-3/TRBV12-4; cdr3_aa: CASTSQGGETQYF
j_call: TRBJ2-7; v_call: TRBV21-1; cdr3_aa: CASSKSRLPLGGYEQYF
j_call: TRBJ1-1; v_call: TRBV29-1; cdr3_aa: CSVTEGGPQAFF
j_call: TRBJ1-4; v_call: TRBV4-2; cdr3_aa: CASRPQGVGEKLFF
j_call: TRBJ2-7; v_call: TRBV6-5; cdr3_aa: CASSYSAQALGEQYF
j_call: TRBJ2-2; v_call: TRBV21-1; cdr3_aa: CASTSLGKSTGELFF
j_call: TRBJ2-5; v_call: TRBV20-1; cdr3_aa: CSAIPEYQETQYF
j_call: TRBJ2-1; v_call: TRBV6-2/TRBV6-3; cdr3_aa: CASSRGSGFNEQFF
j_call: TRBJ1-1; v_call: TRBV28; cdr3_aa: CASSFGDREGEAFF
j_call: TRBJ2-7; v_call: TRBV15; cdr3_aa: CATSRGQGAAYEQYF
j_call: TRBJ1-6; v_call: TRBV6-6; cdr3_aa: CASSYPQRTGPYNSPLHF
j_call: TRBJ2-3; v_call: TRBV5-1; cdr3_aa: CASSLAFPPVSTDTQYF
j_call: TRBJ2-5; v_call: TRBV4-1; cdr3_aa: CASSSDRGQETQYF
j_call: TRBJ2-7; v_call: TRBV20-1; cdr3_aa: CSAQSTLAGGSTGQYF
j_call: TRBJ1-1; v_call: TRBV12-3/TRBV12-4; cdr3_aa: CASTLGPRKGWENTEAFF
j_call: TRBJ2-7; v_call: TRBV28; cdr3_aa: CASSSLAGTGIPYEQYF
j_call: TRBJ2-7; v_call: TRBV14; cdr3_aa: CASSHALSFYEQYF
j_call: TRBJ2-1; v_call: TRBV12-3/TRBV12-4; cdr3_aa: CASSLVAGPLGHEQFF
j_call: TRBJ2-7; v_call: TRBV13; cdr3_aa: CASSSRDRGGYEQYF